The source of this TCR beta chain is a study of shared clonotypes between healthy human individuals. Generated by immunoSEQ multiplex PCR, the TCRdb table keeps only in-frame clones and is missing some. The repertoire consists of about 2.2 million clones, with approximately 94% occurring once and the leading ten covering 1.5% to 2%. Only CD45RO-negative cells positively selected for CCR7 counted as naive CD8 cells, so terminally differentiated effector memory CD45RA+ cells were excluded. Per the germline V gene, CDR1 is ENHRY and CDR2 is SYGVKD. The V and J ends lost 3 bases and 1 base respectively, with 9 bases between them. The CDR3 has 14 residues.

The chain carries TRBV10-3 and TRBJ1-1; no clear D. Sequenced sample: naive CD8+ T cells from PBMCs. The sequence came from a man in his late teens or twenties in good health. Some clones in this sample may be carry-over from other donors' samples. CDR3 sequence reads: CAISDWAANTEAFF. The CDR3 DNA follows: TGTGCCATCAGTGATTGGGCGGCGAACACTGAAGCTTTCTTT.